The 32 T cell receptor beta chains below were found in one sample sequenced in a study of blood T cell repertoires in COVID-19. Only in-frame clones appear in the TCRdb table, and some are missing; sequencing was by immunoSEQ multiplex PCR. The sample has under 250,000 clones, 88% seen once; the top ten hold around 3%. Sequencing input: PBMCs or T cells enriched from blood (not recorded which). These TCRs come from a woman aged 35 to 49 who had been exposed to COVID-19.

The chain links TRBV7-2 to TRBJ1-1; D not certain. Germline V gene lookup returns CDR1 SGHTA and CDR2 FQGNSA. V dropped 10 bases and J dropped 8 bases, with 11 bases sitting between them. The CDR3 length is 10 residues. The CDR3 sequence is CATGSWEAFF. Here the CDR3 DNA reads TGTGCCACTGGGAGTTGGGAAGCTTTCTTT.

This clone was detected only a few times. The J gene is TRBJ1-2, the V gene TRBV6-1; no clear D. This CDR3 is built from 14 residues. CDR1 is MNHNS and CDR2 is SASEGT in the germline V gene. The V gene lost 1 base and the J gene lost 2 bases, with 8 bases spanning the gap. The CDR3 sequence is CASSEGPGNYGYTF. CDR3 coding DNA: TGTGCCAGCAGTGAAGGTCCGGGAAACTATGGCTACACCTTC.

This chain joins TRBV13 and TRBJ2-5; 8 bases align to TRBD1. Trimming removed 5 bases from V and 4 bases from J; junction bases left unmatched: 12. Germline-derived CDR1 and CDR2 are PRHDT and FYEKMQ (reference sequence). The CDR3 length is 16 residues. CDR3 sequence: CASSLGTGGVPETQYF. In nucleotides, the CDR3 is TGTGCCAGCAGCCTCGGGACAGGTGGGGTTCCAGAGACCCAGTACTTC.

The chain is built from TRBV7-9 and TRBJ1-1; no reliable D call. This CDR3 spans 13 amino acids. With 5 bases removed from V and 1 base from J, the gap between germline ends came to 8 bases. Germline V gene sequence: CDR1 SEHNR, CDR2 FQNEAQ (reference sequence). CDR3: CASSELGNTEAFF. The CDR3 DNA is TGTGCCAGCAGCGAACTTGGGAACACTGAAGCTTTCTTT.

V is TRBV28 and J is TRBJ1-2; no reliable D call. The V gene lost 6 bases and the J gene lost 6 bases, with 20 bases spanning the gap. Germline V gene sequence: CDR1 MDHEN, CDR2 SYDVKM. CDR3 size: 15 residues. The CDR3 nucleotides are TGTGCCAGCAGCCTCCCTGTGGAGAGCCACCATGGCTACACCTTC. It yields the protein CASSLPVESHHGYTF.

The chain employs TRBV15 and TRBJ2-1, with D possibly matching TRBD2 (6 bases). The CDR3 length is 14 residues. The V and J ends lost 0 bases and 6 bases respectively, with 9 bases between them. The germline CDR1 and CDR2 sequences are LNHNV and YYDKDF (reference sequence). The CDR3 loop is CATSRDVAANEQFF. CDR3 sequence (DNA): TGTGCCACCAGCAGAGATGTAGCGGCCAATGAGCAGTTCTTC.

V is TRBV4-2 and J is TRBJ2-3, with D possibly matching TRBD2 (5 bases). Germline V gene data show CDR1 as LGHNA and CDR2 as YNFKEQ. Trimming removed 2 bases at V and 1 base at J, with 10 bases between. This CDR3 contains 15 residues. The CDR3 region has the DNA TGTGCCAGCAGCCAAAGCGGCGCGGGCACAGATACGCAGTATTTT. Protein product: CASSQSGAGTDTQYF.

As for this clone: One end of the junction varies from germline; a read error may be responsible. The rearrangement links TRBV30 to TRBJ1-1; possibly TRBD1 for D (6 bases). The CDR3 sequence is 15 residues long. Germline CDR1 GTSNPN, CDR2 SVGIG (reference sequence). CDR3 sequence reads: CAWGVGPGGRTEAFF. CDR3 nucleotide sequence: TGTGCCTGGGGTGTGGGTCCGGGGGGGCGTACTGAAGCTTTCTTT.

This rearrangement joins TRBV4-2 to TRBJ2-1; TRBD2 agrees at 12 bases. This CDR3 region has 15 residues. The germline V gene has CDR1 LGHNA and CDR2 YNFKEQ. V lost 1 base to trimming and J lost 8 bases; unmatched junction nucleotides: 3. The DNA for the CDR3 is TGTGCCAGCAGCCAAGGACTAGCGGGGGATTATGAGCAGTTCTTC. Translating it yields CASSQGLAGDYEQFF.

This clone was counted a single time. The chain joins TRBV6-5 to TRBJ1-1; 7 bases fit TRBD1. The germline V gene has CDR1 MNHEY and CDR2 SVGAGI. After removal of 2 bases from V and 4 bases from J, the junction contained 4 bases not matched to a gene. This CDR3 is 14 amino acids long. The CDR3 spells CASSYRGRVTEAFF. CDR3 coding DNA: TGTGCCAGCAGTTACAGGGGGCGGGTCACTGAAGCTTTCTTT.

This clone was seen once. J is TRBJ1-1 and V is TRBV5-4; 8 bases are shared with TRBD1. Germline V gene lookup returns CDR1 SGHNT and CDR2 YYREEE (reference sequence). V shed 4 bases and J 9 bases; nucleotides not matched to a gene: 8. The length of the CDR3 is 13 residues. The CDR3 is CASSLGQEGKAFF. DNA for the CDR3: TGTGCCAGCAGCCTGGGACAGGAAGGGAAAGCTTTCTTT.

The J gene is TRBJ1-2, the V gene TRBV29-1; TRBD1 might be the D (5 bases). The ends were cut back, 7 bases at V and 2 bases at J, with 14 bases in the middle. CDR1 and CDR2 from the germline V gene are SQVTM and ANQGSEA. The CDR3 spans 13 residues. The chain's CDR3 is CSAGPGPNYGYTF. Written as DNA, the CDR3 is TGCAGCGCTGGACCAGGGCCAAACTATGGCTACACCTTC.

The chain recombines TRBV2 with TRBJ1-1; D uncertain. With 1 base removed from V and 1 base from J, the gap between germline ends came to 7 bases. The CDR3 is 14 amino acids. Germline loops: CDR1 SNHLY, CDR2 FYNNEI. The CDR3 sequence: CASSEGVENTEAFF. In DNA, the CDR3 is TGTGCCAGCAGTGAAGGAGTCGAGAACACTGAAGCTTTCTTT.

This rearrangement joins TRBV19 to TRBJ1-5, with D unresolved. The V and J ends lost 4 bases and 6 bases respectively, with 10 bases between them. Germline CDR1 LNHDA, CDR2 SQIVND (reference sequence). CDR3 length: 13 residues. The CDR3 DNA sequence: TGTGCCAGTAGTAGAGTCGGCGGTCAGCCCCAGCATTTT. It translates to CASSRVGGQPQHF.

This clone is a singleton in its sample. The chain uses TRBV28 and TRBJ1-2; unclear D gene. V was cut by 4 bases and J by 2 bases, with 8 bases left in between. Germline V gene sequence: CDR1 MDHEN, CDR2 SYDVKM. This CDR3 comprises 13 residues. The CDR3 loop is CASSSTRNYGYTF. The CDR3 nucleotides are TGTGCCAGCAGTTCGACACGGAACTATGGCTACACCTTC.

V and J are TRBV3-1 (or the pseudogene TRBV3-2) and TRBJ2-7, with a possible D match to TRBD2 (7 bases). Deletions cut 5 bases from V and 0 bases from J, with 17 bases between. This CDR3 is built from 16 residues. Germline V gene sequence: CDR1 LGHDT, CDR2 YNNKEL (reference sequence). The CDR3 is CASSAKEGGGSYEQYF. The CDR3 nucleotides are TGTGCCAGCAGCGCAAAGGAGGGGGGGGGCTCCTACGAGCAGTACTTC.

The V call is TRBV7-9, the J call TRBJ2-3; TRBD2 aligns across 13 bases. Losses at the gene ends were 1 base for V and 9 bases for J; bases not matched to a gene: 4. Per the germline V gene, CDR1 is SEHNR and CDR2 is FQNEAQ (reference sequence). This CDR3 is built from 15 residues. For the CDR3, the DNA is TGTGCCAGCAGCTTAGACGGGACTAGCGGGACCACGCAGTATTTT. Residues: CASSLDGTSGTTQYF.

The chain employs TRBV5-5 and TRBJ1-1; maybe TRBD1 (5 bases). The CDR3 is made up of 14 amino acids. The germline V and J ends were trimmed by 3 bases and 5 bases, with 14 bases remaining between them. Per germline, CDR1 SGHKS and CDR2 YYEKEE (reference sequence). CDR3 nucleotide sequence: TGTGCCAGCAGCTGGGGGACGCGGGGAACTGAAGCTTTCTTT. As protein: CASSWGTRGTEAFF.

The chain combines TRBV5-1 with TRBJ2-1; TRBD2 is a possible D gene (5 bases). Trimming stripped 0 bases from V and 5 bases from J, with 15 bases between. The CDR3 runs to 16 residues. The germline gives CDR1 SGHRS, CDR2 YFSETQ. The CDR3 DNA reads as TGCGCCAGCAGCTTGGTAGGCAGACTACGGGACAATGAGCAGTTCTTC. It is translated as CASSLVGRLRDNEQFF.

The genes are TRBV5-4 and TRBJ2-3; a possible D gene is TRBD1 (6 bases). The germline V gene encodes CDR1 SGHNT and CDR2 YYREEE (reference sequence). This CDR3 has 16 residues. V lost 7 bases, J lost 1 base, and 19 bases lay in between. The CDR3 here is CASGSPRQERTDTQYF. CDR3 in DNA: TGTGCCAGCGGCTCACCCAGACAGGAACGCACAGATACGCAGTATTTT.

The rearrangement links TRBV4-1 to TRBJ1-1; tentatively, D is TRBD1 (5 bases). Germline V gene lookup returns CDR1 MGHRA and CDR2 YSYEKL. The CDR3 extends over 16 amino acids. V was shortened by 2 bases and J by 1 base, with 14 bases between the two germline ends. The CDR3 DNA follows: TGCGCCAGCAGCCAACCAGTTCTGACAGCGAACACTGAAGCTTTCTTT. Residues: CASSQPVLTANTEAFF.

This clone appeared a few times. J is TRBJ2-7 and V is TRBV5-6; perhaps TRBD2 as D (6 bases). Trimming shortened V by 6 bases and J by 3 bases, and 19 bases separated the two germline ends. The CDR3 contains 15 residues. CDR1 and CDR2 from the germline V gene are SGHDT and YYEEEE. The CDR3 is CASTSALARIYEQYF. CDR3 DNA sequence: TGTGCCAGCACCAGTGCGCTAGCGAGAATCTACGAGCAGTACTTC.

V usage is TRBV7-2 and J usage is TRBJ1-6, with D possibly matching TRBD1 (6 bases). The CDR3 length is 15 residues. Germline V gives CDR1 SGHTA, CDR2 FQGNSA. V lost 1 base and J 9 bases, leaving 13 bases between the germline ends. CDR3 protein: CASSLEAGVGSPLHF. CDR3 bases: TGTGCCAGCAGCTTAGAGGCAGGGGTGGGTTCACCCCTCCACTTT.

The chain has TRBV7-2 and TRBJ2-4; TRBD2 matches 8 bases. The trim removed 1 base at V and 5 bases at J, leaving 7 bases unmatched. The CDR3 consists of 16 residues. Per germline, CDR1 SGHTA and CDR2 FQGNSA. CDR3 nucleotides: TGTGCCAGCAGCTTAGTCGGGACTAGGGGAGAAAACATTCAGTACTTC. This codes for CASSLVGTRGENIQYF.

V is TRBV30 and J is TRBJ1-5; 8 bases are a match to TRBD1. This CDR3 region has 16 residues. V trimming: 3 bases; J trimming: 1 base; junction bases outside the gene matches: 8. CDR1 is GTSNPN and CDR2 is SVGIG in the germline V gene (reference sequence). DNA of the CDR3: TGTGCCTGGAGCCCGAGACAGGGGCTAAGCAATCAGCCCCAGCATTTT. As protein: CAWSPRQGLSNQPQHF.

J is TRBJ1-1 and V is TRBV4-1; D unclear. Germline lookup yields CDR1 MGHRA and CDR2 YSYEKL. Trimming took 3 bases from V and 11 from J, leaving 13 bases between them. The CDR3 has 12 residues. CDR3 amino acids: CASSQPAGWAFF. CDR3 nucleotide sequence: TGCGCCAGCAGCCAGCCGGCGGGGTGGGCTTTCTTT.

This sequence joins TRBV13 and TRBJ1-1; D unresolved. This CDR3 has 15 residues. CDR1 PRHDT and CDR2 FYEKMQ come from the germline V gene (reference sequence). V lost 0 bases and J lost 1, with 9 bases in between. The chain's CDR3 is CASSLGRRKNTEAFF. Written as DNA, the CDR3 is TGTGCCAGCAGCTTAGGTCGCAGAAAGAACACTGAAGCTTTCTTT.

The V call is TRBV2, the J call TRBJ1-3; D might be TRBD1 (5 bases). V was shortened by 5 bases and J by 0 bases, with 20 bases between the two germline ends. This CDR3 is built from 18 residues. Germline-derived CDR1 and CDR2 are SNHLY and FYNNEI. The CDR3 sequence: CASSLVGAGLSSGNTIYF. The CDR3, as DNA: TGTGCCAGCAGTCTAGTAGGGGCAGGGTTAAGCTCTGGAAACACCATATATTTT.

This clone was found once. This chain uses TRBV3-1 (or the pseudogene TRBV3-2) with TRBJ2-5; no reliable D call. The CDR3 sequence is 14 residues long. Deletions cut 1 base from V and 7 bases from J, with 13 bases between. Germline-derived CDR1 and CDR2 are LGHDT and YNNKEL (reference sequence). The CDR3 region is CASSQVGRHGTQYF. The CDR3 nucleotides read TGTGCCAGCAGCCAAGTGGGCAGACACGGGACCCAGTACTTC.

CDR3 coding DNA: TGTGCCAGCAGCATTACGAGACAGGGGTACGAGCAGTACTTC. Its protein is CASSITRQGYEQYF. The chain carries TRBV9 and TRBJ2-7; TRBD1 matches at 8 bases. V dropped 4 bases and J dropped 4; count of bases not matched to a gene: 7. The CDR3 runs to 14 residues. The germline V gene encodes CDR1 SGDLS and CDR2 YYNGEE.

The gene calls are TRBV4-1 and TRBJ1-5, with D uncertain. Trimming took 4 bases from V and 2 from J, leaving 12 bases between them. CDR1 is MGHRA and CDR2 is YSYEKL in the germline V gene. The CDR3 has 15 residues. The CDR3 sequence is CASSPGIEGNQPQHF. The CDR3 DNA follows: TGCGCCAGCAGCCCGGGGATTGAGGGCAATCAGCCCCAGCATTTT.

The chain has TRBV28 and TRBJ2-1; D might be TRBD2 (6 bases). With 8 bases removed from V and 5 bases from J, the gap between germline ends came to 16 bases. Germline V CDR1 and CDR2: MDHEN, SYDVKM. This CDR3 contains 14 residues. As DNA, the CDR3 is TGTGCCAGCCGCGGACGGCGGGGCGACAATGAGCAGTTCTTC. Protein sequence: CASRGRRGDNEQFF.